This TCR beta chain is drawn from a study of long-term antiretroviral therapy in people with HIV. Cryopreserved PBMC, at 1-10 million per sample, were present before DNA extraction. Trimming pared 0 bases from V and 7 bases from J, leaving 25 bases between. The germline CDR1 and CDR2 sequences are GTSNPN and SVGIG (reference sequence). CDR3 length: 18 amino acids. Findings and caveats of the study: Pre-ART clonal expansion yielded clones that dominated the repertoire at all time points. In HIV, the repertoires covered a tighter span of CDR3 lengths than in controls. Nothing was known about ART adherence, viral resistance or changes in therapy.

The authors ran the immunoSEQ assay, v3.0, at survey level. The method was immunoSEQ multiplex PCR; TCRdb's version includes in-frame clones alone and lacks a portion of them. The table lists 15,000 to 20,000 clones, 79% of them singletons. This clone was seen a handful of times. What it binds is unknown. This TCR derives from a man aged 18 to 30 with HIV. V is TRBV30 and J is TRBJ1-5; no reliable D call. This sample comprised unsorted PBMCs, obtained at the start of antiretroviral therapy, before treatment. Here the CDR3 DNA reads TGTGCCTGGAGTGTTTCGGCGAATTCTGTGGGAGTAGGGCAGCCCCAGCATTTT. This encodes CAWSVSANSVGVGQPQHF.